The present TCR beta chain was sequenced within a study of blood T cell repertoires in COVID-19. As for the study in general: PBMCs, B-cell-depleted T cells, or T cells provided the cDNA or gDNA that made up the material.

In the study's own analysis: The authors estimated nucleated cell counts from reference gene primer amplification. Generated by immunoSEQ multiplex PCR, the TCRdb table keeps only in-frame clones and is missing some. V, J and clone size are those of that table, while D and trimming were read from the DNA. The table shows 150,000 or so clones, with 87% occurring only once. Looked up from germline, CDR1 is LNHDA and CDR2 is SQIVND (reference sequence). Trimming removed 11 bases from V and 6 bases from J, with 25 bases in between. The CDR3 is made up of 15 amino acids. This clone was picked up a small number of times. Individuals drawn from some 25 US areas were roughly 18 to 100 years old.

The rearrangement uses TRBV19 and TRBJ1-2; D uncertain. The sequenced material came from PBMCs or T cells enriched from blood (not recorded which). The TCR comes from a woman in her thirties or forties who had been exposed to COVID-19. The DNA of the CDR3 is TGTGCCTGCCAACAGCTCCCTCTTACACCGGATGGCTACACCTTC. It specifies CACQQLPLTPDGYTF. Drawing the rest from reference TRBV19 and TRBJ1-2, the complete variable domain is DGGITQSPKYLFRKEGQNVTLSCEQNLNHDAMYWYRQDPGQGLRLIYYSQIVNDFQKGDIAEGYSVSREKKESFPLTVTSAQKNPTAFYLCACQQLPLTPDGYTFGSGTRLTVV.